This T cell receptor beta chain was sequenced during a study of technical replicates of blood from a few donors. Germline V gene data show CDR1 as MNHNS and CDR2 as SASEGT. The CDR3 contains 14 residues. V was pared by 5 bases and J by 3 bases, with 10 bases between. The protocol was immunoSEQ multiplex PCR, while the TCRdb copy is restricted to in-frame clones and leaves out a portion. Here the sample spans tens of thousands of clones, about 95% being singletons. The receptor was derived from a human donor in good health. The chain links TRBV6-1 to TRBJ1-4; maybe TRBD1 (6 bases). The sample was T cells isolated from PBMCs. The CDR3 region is CASSIRQANEKLFF. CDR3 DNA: TGTGCCAGCAGTATTCGACAGGCTAATGAAAAACTGTTTTTT.